The text below deals with one T cell receptor (beta chain). Its cognate antigen is unknown. The sample belongs to a study of T cells expressing NK-cell markers. The study, taken as a whole, reports: About 1.0-7.0% of CD8+ T cells in about 6 donors belonged to dominant NKG2C+ clonotypes.

TCRdb derives one entry per CDR3 protein from the 5' RACE reads, leaving out DNA. The sample features 140,000 to 150,000 distinct CDR3 sequences, with roughly an eighth in its top ten. The CDR3 loop spans 17 amino acids. The germline V gene encodes CDR1 SGHTA and CDR2 FQGNSA. The sample consisted of blood T cells: a sorted CD56 or NKG2C T cell subset, CD4+ or CD8+ T cells, or bulk PBMC T cells (not recorded which). The sequence derives from a man aged 18-30 years in good health. The rearrangement joins TRBV7-2 to TRBJ2-1; TCRdb names TRBD2, which stays unverified in the absence of DNA. CDR3 region: CASSLAPLRGEYNEQFF.